A selection of T cell receptor beta chains follows, all from one sample in a study of shared clonotypes between healthy human individuals. The method was immunoSEQ multiplex PCR; TCRdb's version includes in-frame clones alone and lacks a portion of them. The data show roughly 2,500,000 clones, with approximately 93% seen just once and about 0.38% held by the top ten. The sequenced sample was naive CD4+ T cells from PBMCs. The receptor source for this set is a man aged 18 to 30 in good health. Some clones in this sample may be carry-over from other donors' samples. Each CDR3 is given with its conserved first and last residue. The D gene is left open where the match is weak. Expanded clones are given a class, and other clones once, few, many or no size at all.

CDR3 DNA | CDR3 protein | D gene | V gene | clone size | J gene
TGTGCCAGCAGCTTATTTGCCGGGACTAGCGGGAGAGCAGATACGCAGTATTTT | CASSLFAGTSGRADTQYF | TRBD2 | TRBV7-3 | . | TRBJ2-3
TGTGCCTGGAGTGTGGGACTAGCGGGAAAAGAGACCCAGTACTTC | CAWSVGLAGKETQYF | TRBD2 | TRBV30 | . | TRBJ2-5
TGTGCCAGTAGTTTCGCCGGGACAAGACTTCAGCCCCAGCATTTT | CASSFAGTRLQPQHF | . | TRBV19 | . | TRBJ1-5
TGCGCCAACAGCCCCGAAGGGACAGTCTCCTCTGGAAACACCATATATTTT | CANSPEGTVSSGNTIYF | TRBD1 | TRBV5-1 | . | TRBJ1-3
TGTGCCAGCAGCTTTCCGGTCGTGGGAGGGCCGATCAATGAGCAGTTCTTC | CASSFPVVGGPINEQFF | TRBD2 | TRBV5-4 | . | TRBJ2-1
TGCGCCAGCAGCTTAAGCGCGGGACTCTACGGGGAGCAGTACTTC | CASSLSAGLYGEQYF | . | TRBV5-1 | . | TRBJ2-7
TGTGCCAGCAGTCGAGCGGGACGGTACGAGCAGTACTTC | CASSRAGRYEQYF | TRBD2 | TRBV6-5 | once | TRBJ2-7
TGTGCCAGCAGTCCAGGCCGAGGGGGCTACACCTTC | CASSPGRGGYTF | . | TRBV27 | . | TRBJ1-2
TGTGCCAGCAGCCCGGGCCTTTCCGACGCTGAAGCTTTCTTT | CASSPGLSDAEAFF | . | TRBV11-2 | . | TRBJ1-1
TGCGCCAGCAGCCATAATTCCCGGAACACTGAAGCTTTCTTT | CASSHNSRNTEAFF | . | TRBV5-1 | . | TRBJ1-1
TGTGCCAGCAGTTACGGGGGCCTAGCGGGAGACGAGCAGTACTTC | CASSYGGLAGDEQYF | TRBD2 | TRBV6-5 | . | TRBJ2-7
TGCGCCAGCAGCCAAAAATGGGGCGACACCGGGGAGCTGTTTTTT | CASSQKWGDTGELFF | . | TRBV4-1 | . | TRBJ2-2
TGTGCCAGCAGCTTACGTACTGGACTAGCGGCCAACACCGGGGAGCTGTTTTTT | CASSLRTGLAANTGELFF | TRBD2 | TRBV7-3 | . | TRBJ2-2
TGTGCCAGCGGCTCGTCCCGAGGGACTGAAGCTTTCTTT | CASGSSRGTEAFF | . | TRBV7-3 | . | TRBJ1-1
TGTGCCAGCAGCTACCAGAGCTCGGGACTAGCGCTCAATGAGCAGTTCTTC | CASSYQSSGLALNEQFF | . | TRBV21-1 | . | TRBJ2-1
TGTGCCAGCAGGGGAGCGGGAGGGGTCACCGGGGAGCTGTTTTTT | CASRGAGGVTGELFF | TRBD2 | TRBV11-3 | . | TRBJ2-2
TGTGCCAGCAGCTTTACCCCCGGGGGGTACGGAAACACCATATATTTT | CASSFTPGGYGNTIYF | . | TRBV7-9 | . | TRBJ1-3
TGCGCCAGCAGCGAGCAGGCAGGCACAGATACGCAGTATTTT | CASSEQAGTDTQYF | . | TRBV5-1 | . | TRBJ2-3
TGTGCCAGCTCGCGGGGGATAGTTGGCACCGGGGAGCTGTTTTTT | CASSRGIVGTGELFF | TRBD2 | TRBV19 | . | TRBJ2-2
TGTGCCAGCAGGGGGGGGAGGGGTAAATACAATGAGCAGTTCTTC | CASRGGRGKYNEQFF | TRBD2 | TRBV27 | . | TRBJ2-1
TGTGCCAGCTCACTACAATTAGACGGATCTGAAGCTTTCTTT | CASSLQLDGSEAFF | . | TRBV18 | . | TRBJ1-1
TGTGCCAGCAGTGAAAGGACCCCCTATGGCTACACCTTC | CASSERTPYGYTF | . | TRBV2 | . | TRBJ1-2
TGCGCCAGCAGCGCCCGGGTGAGTCCTAGCGGAGTCTCCTACGAGCAGTACTTC | CASSARVSPSGVSYEQYF | TRBD2 | TRBV5-1 | . | TRBJ2-7
TGTGCCAGCTCCCTGGGACAGCCGACGTTCACAGATACGCAGTATTTT | CASSLGQPTFTDTQYF | TRBD1 | TRBV18 | . | TRBJ2-3
TGTGCCAGCAGCACTCAACCGGGCTCCTACGAGCAGTACTTC | CASSTQPGSYEQYF | . | TRBV4-2 | . | TRBJ2-7
TGTGCCAGCTCCGCAGGACAGCTCATGAACACTGAAGCTTTCTTT | CASSAGQLMNTEAFF | . | TRBV18 | few | TRBJ1-1
TGTGCCAGCAGCTTAGCCGTCACAAGCGAAAAACTGTTTTTT | CASSLAVTSEKLFF | . | TRBV7-2 | few | TRBJ1-4
TGCGCCAGCAGCTGGCCCCGGACGGACCAGAACACCGGGGAGCTGTTTTTT | CASSWPRTDQNTGELFF | . | TRBV5-1 | . | TRBJ2-2
TGTGCCAGCAGTTTAATGGGACAGCCCCACTACGAGCAGTACTTC | CASSLMGQPHYEQYF | TRBD1 | TRBV28 | . | TRBJ2-7
TGCAGCGTTAAGGACAGGGCCGGTCAGCCCCAGCATTTT | CSVKDRAGQPQHF | TRBD1 | TRBV29-1 | few | TRBJ1-5
TGTGCCAGCAGTCTACGGACGGTGAACACTGAAGCTTTCTTT | CASSLRTVNTEAFF | . | TRBV2 | . | TRBJ1-1
TGTGCCTGGAGTGCCAGGGGGCCAGCTTTCTTT | CAWSARGPAFF | TRBD1 | TRBV30 | . | TRBJ1-1
TGTGCCAGCAGAGAGGGGACGGAAGCTTTCTTT | CASREGTEAFF | . | TRBV6-1 | . | TRBJ1-1
TGCAGCGTTGACGAGGGGACAGATACGCAGTATTTT | CSVDEGTDTQYF | . | TRBV29-1 | once | TRBJ2-3
TGTGCCAGCAGCCATGTAGGAGATACGCAGTATTTT | CASSHVGDTQYF | . | TRBV14 | . | TRBJ2-3
TGTGCCAGCAGCTTGAGGAACACTGAAGCTTTCTTT | CASSLRNTEAFF | . | TRBV5-5 | . | TRBJ1-1
TGTGCCAGCCAAGCCGGCGGGATGCATTACAATGAGCAGTTCTTC | CASQAGGMHYNEQFF | . | TRBV2 | . | TRBJ2-1
TGTGCCAGCAGTGCTAAACAGGGGGCATTTACTGAAGCTTTCTTT | CASSAKQGAFTEAFF | TRBD1 | TRBV6-1 | . | TRBJ1-1
TGTGCCAGCAGGCCAGCTGTCATCCTCCTCTACGAGCAGTACTTC | CASRPAVILLYEQYF | . | TRBV6-1 | few | TRBJ2-7
TGTGCCAGCAGCACGAGGCCCAGGGAGACCGGGGAGCTGTTTTTT | CASSTRPRETGELFF | . | TRBV7-2 | . | TRBJ2-2
TGTGCCAGCAGCCAGGGGGGGCATTCTGGAAACACCATATATTTT | CASSQGGHSGNTIYF | TRBD1 | TRBV7-9 | . | TRBJ1-3
TGCAGCGTTGAACCTCCATGGGAAGGGAAGGATACGCAGTATTTT | CSVEPPWEGKDTQYF | . | TRBV29-1 | once | TRBJ2-3
TGTGCCAGCAGCTTCGGGGAAAAACTGTTTTTT | CASSFGEKLFF | . | TRBV7-9 | . | TRBJ1-4
TGTGCCAGCAGGCCGGGACAGACGAACTATGGCTACACCTTC | CASRPGQTNYGYTF | TRBD1 | TRBV6-6 | . | TRBJ1-2
TGTGCCAGCAGCCCGGCCCCGGAGGACGGCTACACCTTC | CASSPAPEDGYTF | . | TRBV7-3 | few | TRBJ1-2
TGTGCCAGCAGTTACGAGAGGGTTGGGGTAAGAGAGACCCAGTACTTC | CASSYERVGVRETQYF | . | TRBV6-6 | . | TRBJ2-5
TGTGCCAGCAATAGACAGGGGCCTGAGGATGGCTACACCTTC | CASNRQGPEDGYTF | TRBD1 | TRBV2 | once | TRBJ1-2
TGTGCCAGCAGTGCCCCCAGGGGGCCCGAGCAGTACTTC | CASSAPRGPEQYF | TRBD1 | TRBV2 | . | TRBJ2-7